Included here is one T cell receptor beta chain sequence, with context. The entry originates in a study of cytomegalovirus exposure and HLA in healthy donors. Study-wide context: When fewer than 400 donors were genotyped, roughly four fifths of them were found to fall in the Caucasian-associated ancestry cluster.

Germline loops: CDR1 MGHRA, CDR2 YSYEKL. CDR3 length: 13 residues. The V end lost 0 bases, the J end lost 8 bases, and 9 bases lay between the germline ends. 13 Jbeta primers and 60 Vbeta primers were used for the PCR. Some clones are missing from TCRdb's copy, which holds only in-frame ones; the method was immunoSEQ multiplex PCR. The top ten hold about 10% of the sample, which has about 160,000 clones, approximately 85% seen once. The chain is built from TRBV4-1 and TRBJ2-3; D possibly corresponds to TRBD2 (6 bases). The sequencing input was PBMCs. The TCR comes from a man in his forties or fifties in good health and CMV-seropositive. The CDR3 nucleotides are TGCGCCAGCAGCCAAGATCGAGCGGGTACGCAGTATTTT. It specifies CASSQDRAGTQYF.